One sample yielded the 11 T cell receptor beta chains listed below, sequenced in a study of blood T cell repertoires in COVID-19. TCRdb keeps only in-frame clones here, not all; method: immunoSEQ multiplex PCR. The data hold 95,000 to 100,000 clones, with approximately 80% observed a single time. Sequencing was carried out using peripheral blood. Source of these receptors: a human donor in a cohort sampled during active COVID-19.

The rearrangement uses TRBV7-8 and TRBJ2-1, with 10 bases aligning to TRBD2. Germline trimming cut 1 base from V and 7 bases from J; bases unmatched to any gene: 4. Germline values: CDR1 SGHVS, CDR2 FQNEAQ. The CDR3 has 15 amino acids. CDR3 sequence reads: CASSLGAGGPNEQFF. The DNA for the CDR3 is TGTGCCAGCAGCTTAGGAGCGGGAGGGCCGAATGAGCAGTTCTTC.

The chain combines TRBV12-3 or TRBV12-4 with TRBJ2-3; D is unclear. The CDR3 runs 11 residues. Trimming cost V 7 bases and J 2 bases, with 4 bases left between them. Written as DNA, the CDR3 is TGTGCCAGCACGTACACAGATACGCAGTATTTT. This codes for CASTYTDTQYF.

CDR3 nucleotides: TGTGCCAGTAGTACCCGGGATGGAGGGACTGGTGAGACCCAGTACTTC. Amino acid sequence: CASSTRDGGTGETQYF. The chain links TRBV19 to TRBJ2-5; D possibly corresponds to TRBD2 (6 bases). This CDR3 has 16 amino acids. V was trimmed by 4 bases and J by 5 bases, leaving 20 bases between them. Germline V gene lookup returns CDR1 LNHDA and CDR2 SQIVND (reference sequence).

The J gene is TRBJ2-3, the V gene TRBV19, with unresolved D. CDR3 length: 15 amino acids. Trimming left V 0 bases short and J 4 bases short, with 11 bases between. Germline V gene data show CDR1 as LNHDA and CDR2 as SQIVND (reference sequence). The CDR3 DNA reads TGTGCCAGTAGTATAGACGACCGGGTGGCAGATACGCAGTATTTT. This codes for CASSIDDRVADTQYF.

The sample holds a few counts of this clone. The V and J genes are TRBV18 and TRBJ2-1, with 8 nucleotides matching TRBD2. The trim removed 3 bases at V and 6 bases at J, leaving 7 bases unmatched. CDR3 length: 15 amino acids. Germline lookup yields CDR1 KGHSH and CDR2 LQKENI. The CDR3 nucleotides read TGTGCCAGCTCACCCTTCACTAGCGGTAGCAATGAGCAGTTCTTC. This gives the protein CASSPFTSGSNEQFF. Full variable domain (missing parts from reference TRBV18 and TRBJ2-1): NAGVMQNPRHLVRRRGQEARLRCSPMKGHSHVYWYRQLPEEGLKFMVYLQKENIIDESGMPKERFSAEFPKEGPSILRIQQVVRGDSAAYFCASSPFTSGSNEQFFGPGTRLTVL.

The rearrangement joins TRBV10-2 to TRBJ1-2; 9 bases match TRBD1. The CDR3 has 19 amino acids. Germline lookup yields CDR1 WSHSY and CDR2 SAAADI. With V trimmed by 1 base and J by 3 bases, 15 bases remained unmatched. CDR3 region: CASSEYPGQGYTGDYGYTF. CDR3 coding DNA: TGCGCCAGCAGTGAGTACCCCGGACAGGGGTACACGGGGGACTATGGCTACACCTTC.

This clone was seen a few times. The CDR3 coding sequence is TGTGCCAGCAGTTTAGGAGGGGTCAGGTCCTACAATGAGCAGTTCTTC. Amino acids: CASSLGGVRSYNEQFF. The gene calls are TRBV27 and TRBJ2-1; tentatively, D is TRBD2 (6 bases). CDR3 length: 16 residues. V dropped 2 bases and J dropped 1 base, with 12 bases sitting between them. Germline V gives CDR1 MNHEY, CDR2 SMNVEV (reference sequence).

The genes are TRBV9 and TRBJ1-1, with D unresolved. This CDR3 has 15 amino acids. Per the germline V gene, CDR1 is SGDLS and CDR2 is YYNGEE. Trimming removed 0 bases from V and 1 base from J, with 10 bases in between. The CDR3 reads CASSVVGHSNTEAFF. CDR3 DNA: TGTGCCAGCAGCGTAGTTGGTCACTCGAACACTGAAGCTTTCTTT.

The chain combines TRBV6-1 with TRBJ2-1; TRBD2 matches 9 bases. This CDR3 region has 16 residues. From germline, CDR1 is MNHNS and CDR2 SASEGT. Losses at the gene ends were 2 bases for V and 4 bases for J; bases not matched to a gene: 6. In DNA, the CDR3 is TGTGCCAGCAGTGAATCCGGACTAGCGTCTTACAATGAGCAGTTCTTC. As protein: CASSESGLASYNEQFF.

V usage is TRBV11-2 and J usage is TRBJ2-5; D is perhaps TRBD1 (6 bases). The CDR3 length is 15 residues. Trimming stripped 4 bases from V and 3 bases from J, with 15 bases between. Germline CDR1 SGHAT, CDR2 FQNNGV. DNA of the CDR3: TGTGCCAGCAGCTCACATTCCGGGACAAAAGAGACCCAGTACTTC. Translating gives CASSSHSGTKETQYF.

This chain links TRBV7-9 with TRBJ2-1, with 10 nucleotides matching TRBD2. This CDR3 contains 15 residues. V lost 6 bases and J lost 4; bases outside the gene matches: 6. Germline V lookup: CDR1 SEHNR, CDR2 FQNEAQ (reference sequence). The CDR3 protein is CASRSLAGVYNEQFF. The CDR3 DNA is TGTGCCAGCAGATCTCTAGCGGGAGTGTACAATGAGCAGTTCTTC.